These 5 T cell receptor beta chains were all obtained from the same sample, sequenced in a study of OX40 agonist ivuxolimab in advanced cancers. Library method: the immunoSEQ multiplex PCR assay. Here the immuneACCESS table is served through TCRdb, limited to in-frame sequences with V and J called. Missing clones are a known gap in these copies; in checked studies unresolved V genes cover under half, and the rest lacks a known reason. The sample table holds fewer than 75,000 clones, of which about 88% were seen once. 0.67% of the sample lies in the top ten. The sample here was CD4+ or CD8+ T cells sorted from blood, taken in a trial of the OX40 agonist ivuxolimab. All receptors come from an adult with an advanced solid tumor such as melanoma, head and neck, liver or kidney cancer.

The chain couples TRBV7-9 to TRBJ1-4; D not certain. The V end lost 0 bases, the J end lost 5 bases, and 7 bases lay between the germline ends. Germline lookup yields CDR1 SEHNR and CDR2 FQNEAQ (reference sequence). The CDR3 has 14 amino acids. The CDR3 sequence is CASSLAGQNEKLFF. The CDR3 DNA reads TGTGCCAGCAGCTTAGCAGGGCAGAATGAAAAACTGTTTTTT.

Here the CDR3 reads CASGPRAGVKVFVSYEQYF. The CDR3 DNA follows: TGTGCTAGTGGTCCCCGGGCAGGGGTAAAGGTGTTTGTATCCTACGAGCAGTACTTC. This chain joins TRBV12-5 and TRBJ2-7; a weak D match, TRBD1 (6 bases). This CDR3 has 19 residues. Germline CDR1 reads LGHNT; CDR2 reads FRNRAP. V lost 5 bases and J 1 base, leaving 27 bases between the germline ends.

The J gene is TRBJ2-6, the V gene TRBV5-1, with D perhaps matching TRBD1 (5 bases). Per germline, CDR1 SGHRS and CDR2 YFSETQ. Trimming removed 0 bases at V and 0 bases at J, with 19 bases between. This CDR3 is 20 amino acids long. The CDR3 sequence is CASSLEAGLGGNSGANVLTF. For the CDR3, the DNA is TGCGCCAGCAGCTTGGAGGCAGGGCTCGGTGGGAACTCTGGGGCCAACGTCCTGACTTTC.

This chain uses TRBV7-2 with TRBJ2-1; 9 nucleotides match TRBD2. In germline, CDR1 is SGHTA, CDR2 FQGNSA. CDR3 length: 14 residues. Germline trimming cut 11 bases from V and 2 bases from J; bases unmatched to any gene: 7. Here the CDR3 reads CASSSGRTYNEQFF. The CDR3 DNA sequence: TGTGCCTCTTCCAGCGGGAGGACCTACAATGAGCAGTTCTTC.

This clone was seen only once. This chain joins TRBV29-1 and TRBJ1-2; D call uncertain. The CDR3 contains 13 residues. V shed 5 bases and J shed 4 bases, with 14 bases lying between them. The V gene's germline CDR1 is SQVTM and CDR2 ANQGSEA. CDR3 in DNA: TGCAGCGTTATGATGGCAGTGGTCTATGGCTACACCTTC. This gives the protein CSVMMAVVYGYTF.